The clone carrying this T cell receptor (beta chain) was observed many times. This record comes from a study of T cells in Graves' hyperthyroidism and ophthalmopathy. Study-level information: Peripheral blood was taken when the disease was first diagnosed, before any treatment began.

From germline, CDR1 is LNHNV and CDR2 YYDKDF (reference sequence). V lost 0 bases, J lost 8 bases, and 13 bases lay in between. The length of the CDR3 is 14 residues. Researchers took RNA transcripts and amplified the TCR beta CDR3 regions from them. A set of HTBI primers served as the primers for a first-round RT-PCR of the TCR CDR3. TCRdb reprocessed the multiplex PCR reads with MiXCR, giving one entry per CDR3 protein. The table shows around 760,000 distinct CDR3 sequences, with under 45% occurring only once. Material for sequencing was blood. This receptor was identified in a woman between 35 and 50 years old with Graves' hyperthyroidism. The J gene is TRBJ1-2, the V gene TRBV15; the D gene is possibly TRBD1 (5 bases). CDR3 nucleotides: TGTGCCACCAGCAGAGAGGCAGGGATAGGCGGCTACACCTTC. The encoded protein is CATSREAGIGGYTF.